This T cell receptor (beta chain) appears in the sequencing data of a study of graft-versus-host responses after intestinal transplantation. About the study: Recipients obtained multivisceral, liver-intestinal, or isolated intestinal transplants.

The study, taken as a whole, reports: Some patients had graft-donor T cell macrochimerism. In their allografts, the ratios of graft-versus-host to host-versus-graft T cell clones were high. Recipient marrow showed GvH clones, some seen first in ileum or blood.

Germline lookup yields CDR1 SGHRS and CDR2 YFSETQ. CDR3 length: 13 amino acids. V lost 1 base and J 3 bases, leaving 6 bases between the germline ends. Responders labeled with CFSE (approximately 200,000) were plated with approximately 200,000 irradiated, violet-dye-labeled stimulators. A sort after the reaction isolated proliferating CFSE-low CD3+CD4+ and CD3+CD8+ responders. TCRdb's table, derived via immunoSEQ multiplex PCR, lists solely in-frame clones and lacks some. The table includes approximately 23,000 clones, about 41% detected once. The sequenced sample was alloreactive CD8+ T cells from a mixed lymphocyte reaction culture, obtained before transplantation. Stated subset: CFSE-low proliferating T cells sorted from roughly 6-day pre-transplant mixed lymphocyte reaction (GvH or HvG direction). V and J are TRBV5-1 and TRBJ2-3; D unclear. This sequence was found in a human patient who was an organ donor for intestinal transplantation. DNA of the CDR3: TGCGCCAGCAGCTTGCCCGGGACAGATACGCAGTATTTT. The encoded protein is CASSLPGTDTQYF.